This T cell receptor beta chain was identified in a study of T cells in Graves' hyperthyroidism and ophthalmopathy. Study context: Pretreatment peripheral blood was obtained at initial diagnosis.

Per germline, CDR1 SGHNT and CDR2 YENEEA. The CDR3 is made up of 15 amino acids. Trimming removed 8 bases from V and 7 bases from J, with 20 bases in between. General observations from the study: Most thyroid-expanded clonotypes above 0.001 were also found in blood.

As for this clonotype: The antigen remains undetermined.

Individuals with ophthalmopathy presented a Clinical Activity Score of at least 3, a NOSPECS grade of at least 4 and a duration under 3 months. Cells are PBMCs isolated from over 7.5 ml of fresh blood. RNA transcripts gave rise to amplified TCR beta CDR3 regions. First-round RT-PCR targeting the TCR CDR3 was performed with the HTBI primer set. TCRdb redid the calling of the multiplex PCR reads with MiXCR, one entry per CDR3 protein. The data hold around 500,000 distinct CDR3 sequences, with approximately 23% observed a single time. The source of this sequence is a woman between 65 and 79 years old with Graves' ophthalmopathy. Material for sequencing was blood. This chain uses TRBV11-3 with TRBJ2-2; D is uncertain. CDR3 DNA: TGTGCCAGCTCCCCCAGCAGCTTGGGGATCGGGGAGCTGTTTTTT. This codes for CASSPSSLGIGELFF.